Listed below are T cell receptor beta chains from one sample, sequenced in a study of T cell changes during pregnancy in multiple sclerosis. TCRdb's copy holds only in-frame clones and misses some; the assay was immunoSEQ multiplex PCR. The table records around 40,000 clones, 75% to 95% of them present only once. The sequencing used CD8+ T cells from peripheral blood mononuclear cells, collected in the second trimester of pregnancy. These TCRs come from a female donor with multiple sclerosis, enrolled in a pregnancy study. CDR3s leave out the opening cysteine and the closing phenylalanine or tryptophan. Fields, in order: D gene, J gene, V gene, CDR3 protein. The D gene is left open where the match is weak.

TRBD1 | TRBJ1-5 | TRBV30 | AWKGIGTGNQPQH
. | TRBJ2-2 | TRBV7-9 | ASSPAAGELF
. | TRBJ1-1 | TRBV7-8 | ASRGGGHTEAF
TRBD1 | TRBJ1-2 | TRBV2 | ASSEGQGWYGYT
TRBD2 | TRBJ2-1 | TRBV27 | ASSLSAGGAGVYNEQF
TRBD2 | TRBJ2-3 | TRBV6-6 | ASSPLAGDRTDTQY
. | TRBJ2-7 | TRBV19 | ASSTGTFNEQY
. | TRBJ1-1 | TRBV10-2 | ASGLAGGTEAF
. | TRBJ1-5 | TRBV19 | ASSMVSAGDQPQH
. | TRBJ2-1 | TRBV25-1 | ASSEYQGLDYNEQF
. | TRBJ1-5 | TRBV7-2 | ASSLLSSNQPQH
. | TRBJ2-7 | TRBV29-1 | SVEDGTGLGEQY
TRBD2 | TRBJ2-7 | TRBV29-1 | SVEETSGIRYEQY